Listed below are T cell receptor beta chains from one sample, sequenced in a study of OX40 agonist ivuxolimab in advanced cancers. Sequencing was performed with immunoSEQ multiplex PCR; in TCRdb, only in-frame clones are kept and a portion is missing. The sample includes under 60,000 clones, roughly 85% of them seen just once. Sequencing was performed on CD4+ or CD8+ T cells sorted from blood, taken in a trial of the OX40 agonist ivuxolimab. The source is an adult with an advanced solid tumor such as melanoma, head and neck, liver or kidney cancer. Both conserved end residues are part of each CDR3. The D gene is left open where the match is weak. Part of the rows lack a size; the others show once, few, many or a class for expanded clones.

j_call clone_size d_call v_call cdr3_aa cdr3_nt
TRBJ2-5 - - TRBV1 CTSSPEGQYF TGCACCAGCAGCCCTGAAGGGCAGTACTTC
TRBJ2-3 - - TRBV12-5 CASGEGSTDTQYF TGTGCTAGTGGAGAGGGTAGCACAGATACGCAGTATTTT
TRBJ2-3 - TRBD2 TRBV6-1 CASSEARGGPLTDTQYF TGTGCCAGCAGTGAAGCTCGGGGGGGGCCCCTCACAGATACGCAGTATTTT
TRBJ2-1 - TRBD1 TRBV30 CAWVGQGNYNEQFF TGTGCCTGGGTGGGACAGGGTAACTACAATGAGCAGTTCTTC
TRBJ1-3 - - TRBV5-4 CASSLAGALNTIYF TGTGCCAGCAGCTTGGCGGGGGCTCTAAACACCATATATTTT
TRBJ2-7 - TRBD1 TRBV12-5 CASGLVGGQGTYEQYF TGTGCTAGTGGTTTGGTAGGAGGACAGGGGACATACGAGCAGTACTTC
TRBJ2-3 - - TRBV15 CATSKGLHTDTQYF TGTGCCACCAGTAAGGGGCTTCACACAGATACGCAGTATTTT
TRBJ2-7 once - TRBV5-5 CASSLQNYEQYF TGTGCCAGCAGCTTGCAGAATTACGAGCAGTACTTC
TRBJ1-1 - TRBD1 TRBV19 CASSPGTGVGRTEAFF TGTGCCAGTAGCCCCGGGACAGGGGTGGGTCGGACTGAAGCTTTCTTT
TRBJ2-3 - TRBD2 TRBV27 CASSLAGTSGGPDTQYF TGTGCCAGCAGTTTAGCCGGGACTAGCGGGGGACCAGATACGCAGTATTTT
TRBJ2-7 - TRBD1 TRBV15 CATSRDSGARGRSYEQYF TGTGCCACCAGCAGAGATTCAGGGGCCAGGGGGCGATCCTACGAGCAGTACTTC